These 3 T cell receptor beta chains came from one sample sequenced in a study of Tregs in tolerant kidney transplant recipients. Data came from immunoSEQ multiplex PCR; TCRdb stores just in-frame clones and leaves some out. This sample carries 62,000 or so clones, approximately 98% of them seen once, and the ten largest clones take approximately 0.36%. The sequences come from Tregs from blood, collected before the transplant. All receptors come from a human donor who received a combined kidney and bone marrow transplant.

This rearrangement joins TRBV6-5 to TRBJ2-7; 7 bases fit TRBD2. Germline CDR1 and CDR2: MNHEY and SVGAGI. This CDR3 has 13 amino acids. Trimming at V came to 8 bases and at J to 5 bases, leaving 9 bases not matched to a gene. The CDR3 sequence is CASGREGFHEQYF. For the CDR3, the DNA is TGTGCCAGCGGGAGGGAGGGGTTCCACGAGCAGTACTTC.

The chain recombines TRBV4-1 with TRBJ1-1; TRBD1 agrees at 7 bases. The CDR3 has 15 residues. From germline, CDR1 is MGHRA and CDR2 YSYEKL. Trimming at V came to 3 bases and at J to 1 base, leaving 5 bases not matched to a gene. This CDR3 reads CASSHQQGWNTEAFF. CDR3 in DNA: TGCGCCAGCAGCCACCAACAGGGGTGGAACACTGAAGCTTTCTTT.

This chain links TRBV6-5 with TRBJ1-2, with D hard to call. V lost 3 bases to trimming and J lost 0 bases, with 14 bases between them. This CDR3 contains 16 residues. The V gene's germline CDR1 is MNHEY and CDR2 SVGAGI. CDR3 sequence: CASSYSPPGSNYGYTF. CDR3 nucleotide sequence: TGTGCCAGCAGTTATTCTCCCCCGGGATCTAACTATGGCTACACCTTC.